These 21 T cell receptor beta chains share one sample of origin, sequenced in a study of cytomegalovirus exposure and HLA in healthy donors. The PCR ran on 60 Vbeta and 13 Jbeta primers. Profiling relied on immunoSEQ multiplex PCR, and the TCRdb table lists in-frame clones only, not all of them. Of over 200,000 clones in the sample, 82% were seen once. The specimen sequenced was PBMCs. The receptors were gathered from a woman in her forties in good health and CMV-seropositive.

V usage is TRBV6-1 and J usage is TRBJ1-2; D possibly corresponds to TRBD1 (6 bases). The germline V gene encodes CDR1 MNHNS and CDR2 SASEGT. V shed 6 bases and J shed 4 bases, with 15 bases lying between them. This CDR3 comprises 14 residues. The DNA for the CDR3 is TGTGCCAGCAGGGGGGCAGGGGAGAGCTATGGCTACACCTTC. Translated: CASRGAGESYGYTF.

The rearrangement uses TRBV9 and TRBJ2-1, with 9 bases that match TRBD1. V dropped 4 bases and J dropped 3; count of bases not matched to a gene: 11. The CDR3 has 17 amino acids. Looked up from germline, CDR1 is SGDLS and CDR2 is YYNGEE. CDR3 DNA sequence: TGTGCCAGCAGCCCCAGCCCTGGGACAGGGCTCTACAATGAGCAGTTCTTC. Residues: CASSPSPGTGLYNEQFF.

The chain is built from TRBV5-6 and TRBJ2-3, with TRBD2 matching over 13 bases. CDR1 and CDR2 (germline): SGHDT, YYEEEE. The CDR3 totals 16 residues. With 6 bases clipped from V and 2 bases from J, the junction kept 6 bases outside the gene matches. CDR3 protein: CASNRGTSGVTDTQYF. DNA for the CDR3: TGTGCCAGCAACCGAGGGACTAGCGGGGTCACAGATACGCAGTATTTT.

V and J are TRBV4-3 and TRBJ1-1; 7 bases map to TRBD1. The CDR3 runs 10 residues. Looked up from germline, CDR1 is LGHNA and CDR2 is YSLEER. Losses at the gene ends were 4 bases for V and 13 bases for J; bases not matched to a gene: 3. The CDR3 region has the DNA TGCGCCAGCAGCCCCTCAGGGGGTTTCTTT. It encodes CASSPSGGFF.

V is TRBV5-1 and J is TRBJ2-5, with D possibly being TRBD2 (5 bases). The CDR3 runs to 12 residues. Germline CDR1 reads SGHRS; CDR2 reads YFSETQ. V shed 3 bases and J shed 2 bases, with 5 bases lying between them. In nucleotides, the CDR3 is TGCGCCAGCAGCTGGGAGCAAGAGACCCAGTACTTC. It specifies CASSWEQETQYF.

The V call is TRBV30, the J call TRBJ2-5; 14 bases align to TRBD2. The germline gives CDR1 GTSNPN, CDR2 SVGIG (reference sequence). The CDR3 consists of 16 residues. The ends lost 2 bases at V and 4 bases at J; junction bases unmatched: 6. The CDR3 DNA is TGTGCCTGGAGTCTGGGACTAGCGGGGGTCCGAGAGACCCAGTACTTC. Translated, it gives CAWSLGLAGVRETQYF. Based on the CDR3 plus reference TRBV30 and TRBJ2-5, the full variable domain is SQTIHQWPATLVQPVGSPLSLECTVEGTSNPNLYWYRQAAGRGLQLLFYSVGIGQISSEVPQNLSASRPQDRQFILSSKKLLLSDSGFYLCAWSLGLAGVRETQYFGPGTRLLVL.

The V gene is TRBV6-5, the J gene TRBJ1-5; weak D call: TRBD1 (6 bases). The CDR3 spans 14 residues. Germline-derived CDR1 and CDR2 are MNHEY and SVGAGI. Trimming removed 5 bases at V and 2 bases at J, with 10 bases between. The CDR3 region is CASSRTVGNQPQHF. Written as DNA, the CDR3 is TGTGCCAGCAGTCGGACAGTGGGCAATCAGCCCCAGCATTTT.

The chain is built from TRBV19 and TRBJ1-2; no clear D. Germline assignment: CDR1 LNHDA and CDR2 SQIVND (reference sequence). V was clipped by 2 bases and J by 0 bases, with 13 bases between them. The CDR3 is 16 amino acids. CDR3 in amino acids: CASSIQGGKTNYGYTF. In nucleotides, the CDR3 is TGTGCCAGTAGTATACAAGGCGGAAAAACTAACTATGGCTACACCTTC.

The chain links TRBV7-2 to TRBJ2-7; 7 nucleotides match TRBD2. V was clipped by 3 bases and J by 3 bases; unmatched bases: 2. CDR1 and CDR2 from the germline V gene are SGHTA and FQGNSA. The length of the CDR3 is 13 residues. DNA for the CDR3: TGTGCCAGCAGCTTCGCGGGAGTCTACGAGCAGTACTTC. This encodes CASSFAGVYEQYF.

CDR3 DNA: TGCGCCAGCAGCTCGGACAGTCCCACCGGGGAGCTGTTTTTT. It specifies CASSSDSPTGELFF. V usage is TRBV5-1 and J usage is TRBJ2-2; D possibly corresponds to TRBD1 (6 bases). Trimming removed 3 bases at V and 4 bases at J, with 10 bases between. The CDR3 spans 14 residues. CDR1 SGHRS and CDR2 YFSETQ come from the germline V gene.

Comment on this clone: Mismatch with germline at one junction end may stem from a read error. The sample has other DNA sequences that encode this CDR3 too. This chain joins TRBV6-6 and TRBJ1-6, with D possibly matching TRBD1 (5 bases). Per germline, CDR1 MNHNY and CDR2 SVGAGI (reference sequence). The CDR3 sequence is 14 residues long. The CDR3: CASSFQGENSPLHF. The CDR3 DNA is TGTGCCAGCAGTTTCCAGGGTGAGAATTCCCCCCTCCACTTT.

This chain connects TRBV29-1 to TRBJ2-5; 7 bases are shared with TRBD2. The trim removed 6 bases at V and 3 bases at J, leaving 7 bases unmatched. The V gene's germline CDR1 is SQVTM and CDR2 ANQGSEA. The CDR3 runs to 13 residues. This CDR3 is CSVAREAKETQYF. CDR3 bases: TGCAGCGTCGCTCGGGAGGCTAAAGAGACCCAGTACTTC.

This clone is a singleton in its sample. J is TRBJ2-1 and V is TRBV19, with D unclear. The V and J ends lost 3 bases and 6 bases respectively, with 9 bases between them. CDR3 size: 13 residues. Germline loops: CDR1 LNHDA, CDR2 SQIVND (reference sequence). In nucleotides, the CDR3 is TGTGCCAGTAGTATTGGAGTGGGCAATGAGCAGTTCTTC. It specifies CASSIGVGNEQFF. The whole variable domain, remainder taken from reference TRBV19 and TRBJ2-1, is DGGITQSPKYLFRKEGQNVTLSCEQNLNHDAMYWYRQDPGQGLRLIYYSQIVNDFQKGDIAEGYSVSREKKESFPLTVTSAQKNPTAFYLCASSIGVGNEQFFGPGTRLTVL.

This chain links TRBV5-1 with TRBJ1-1; TRBD1 matches at 10 bases. The germline CDR1 and CDR2 sequences are SGHRS and YFSETQ. With 9 bases clipped from V and 4 bases from J, the junction kept 12 bases outside the gene matches. The CDR3 consists of 15 residues. The CDR3 DNA reads TGCGCCACCGCGCCGGGACAGGGGCTCGGCACTGAAGCTTTCTTT. This translates into CATAPGQGLGTEAFF.

In DNA, the CDR3 is TGTGCCATCAGTCCTAGGACAGGGGGCGGGAGACGGACTGAAGCTTTCTTT. Translation: CAISPRTGGGRRTEAFF. The chain couples TRBV10-3 to TRBJ1-1; 11 bases fit TRBD1. The germline gives CDR1 ENHRY, CDR2 SYGVKD. The CDR3 has 17 amino acids. The V and J ends lost 5 bases and 5 bases, in that order; junction bases with no gene match: 13.

This chain joins TRBV15 and TRBJ1-5; no clear D. Germline assignment: CDR1 LNHNV and CDR2 YYDKDF (reference sequence). The length of the CDR3 is 15 residues. V lost 0 bases and J 6 bases, leaving 12 bases between the germline ends. The DNA for the CDR3 is TGTGCCACCAGCAGAGATCGAGGATCGGGTCAGCCCCAGCATTTT. Its protein product is CATSRDRGSGQPQHF.

This clone was picked up a small number of times. This sequence joins TRBV11-3 and TRBJ2-1; D unclear. Trimming removed 0 bases from V and 10 bases from J, with 13 bases in between. The CDR3 has 14 amino acids. Germline assignment: CDR1 SGHNT and CDR2 YENEEA. The CDR3 bases are TGTGCCAGCAGCTTAGATCGCGCCCGCTCGGAGCAGTTCTTC. As protein: CASSLDRARSEQFF.

The genes are TRBV10-3 and TRBJ2-1, with 10 bases identical to TRBD1. The V gene end was trimmed by 9 bases and the J gene end by 7 bases; junction bases not matched to a gene: 9. Germline V CDR1 and CDR2: ENHRY, SYGVKD. The CDR3 consists of 14 residues. CDR3 amino acids: CAMSGTGVGNEQFF. CDR3 DNA: TGTGCCATGTCCGGGACAGGGGTGGGGAATGAGCAGTTCTTC.

The chain links TRBV2 to TRBJ1-2; D not certain. CDR1 and CDR2 from the germline V gene are SNHLY and FYNNEI. CDR3 length: 12 amino acids. V was clipped by 4 bases and J by 5 bases, with 8 bases between them. CDR3 nucleotides: TGTGCCAGCAGTGCCCGCAGGTATGGCTACACCTTC. This gives the protein CASSARRYGYTF. Filled out from reference TRBV2 and TRBJ1-2, the complete variable domain reads EPEVTQTPSHQVTQMGQEVILRCVPISNHLYFYWYRQILGQKVEFLVSFYNNEISEKSEIFDDQFSVERPDGSNFTLKIRSTKLEDSAMYFCASSARRYGYTFGSGTRLTVV.

This clone was seen a few times. V and J are TRBV19 and TRBJ2-7; the D is unclear. CDR3 length equals 14 residues. Germline V gene lookup returns CDR1 LNHDA and CDR2 SQIVND (reference sequence). V was clipped by 0 bases and J by 3 bases, with 9 bases between them. The CDR3 DNA sequence: TGTGCCAGTAGTATAGATCGACTGAGCTACGAGCAGTACTTC. Translated: CASSIDRLSYEQYF.

The chain combines TRBV21-1 with TRBJ2-5; the D call in the table, TRBD2, was not verified against the DNA. The J call may be mistaken, given a closer DNA end match to TRBJ2-7. TRBV21-1 is an annotated pseudogene. The length of the CDR3 is 16 residues. This CDR3 reads CASSKGTSVSSYEQYF. CDR3 in DNA: TGTGCCAGCAGCAAGGGGACTTCCGTGAGCTCCTACGAGCAGTACTTC.